This TCR beta chain derives from a study of blood T cell repertoires in COVID-19. At the level of the study: Spain, Italy and the United States supplied samples that represented acute and convalescent COVID-19. Sources were T cells, B-cell-depleted T cells, or PBMCs; the material itself was cDNA or gDNA.

Assay: immunoSEQ multiplex PCR; the TCRdb copy retains only in-frame clones and omits some. There are 30,000 or so clones in the sample; about four fifths occur only once, and about 3.9% lies in the top ten. The CDR3 loop spans 18 amino acids. The V end lost 1 base, the J end lost 1 base, and 19 bases lay between the germline ends. CDR1 is MGHRA and CDR2 is YSYEKL in the germline V gene. The chain recombines TRBV4-1 with TRBJ1-1; maybe TRBD1 (5 bases). This sequence was found in a man in his forties or fifties with acute or convalescent COVID-19. What was sequenced was peripheral blood. CDR3 region: CASSQGTEREGTNTEAFF. CDR3 bases: TGCGCCAGCAGCCAAGGTACAGAGAGGGAGGGGACGAACACTGAAGCTTTCTTT.